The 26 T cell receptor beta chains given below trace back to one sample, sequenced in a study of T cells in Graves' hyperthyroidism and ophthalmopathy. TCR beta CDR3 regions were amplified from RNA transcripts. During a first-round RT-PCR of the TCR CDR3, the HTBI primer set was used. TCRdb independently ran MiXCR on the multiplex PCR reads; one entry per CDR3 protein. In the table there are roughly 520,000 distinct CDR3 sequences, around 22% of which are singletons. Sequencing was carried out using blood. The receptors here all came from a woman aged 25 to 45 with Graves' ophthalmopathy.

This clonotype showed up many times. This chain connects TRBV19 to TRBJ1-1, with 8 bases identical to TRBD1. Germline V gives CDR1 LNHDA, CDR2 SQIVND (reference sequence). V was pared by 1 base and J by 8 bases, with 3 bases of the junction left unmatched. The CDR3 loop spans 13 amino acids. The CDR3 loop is CASSIGRGQEAFF. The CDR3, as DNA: TGTGCCAGTAGTATAGGCAGGGGGCAGGAAGCTTTCTTT.

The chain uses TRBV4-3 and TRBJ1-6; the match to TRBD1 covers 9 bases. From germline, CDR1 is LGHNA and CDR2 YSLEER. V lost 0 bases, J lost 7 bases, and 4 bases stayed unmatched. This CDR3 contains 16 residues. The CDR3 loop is CASSQDDRGGNSPLHF. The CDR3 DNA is TGCGCCAGCAGCCAAGATGACAGGGGGGGAAATTCACCCCTCCACTTT.

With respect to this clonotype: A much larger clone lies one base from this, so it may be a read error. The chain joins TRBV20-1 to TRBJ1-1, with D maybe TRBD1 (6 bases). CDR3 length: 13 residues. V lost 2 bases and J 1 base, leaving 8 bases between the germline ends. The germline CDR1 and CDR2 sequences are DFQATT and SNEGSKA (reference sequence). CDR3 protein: CSARQGKNTEAFF. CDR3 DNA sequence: TGCAGTGCTAGACAGGGGAAGAACACTGAAGCTTTCTTT.

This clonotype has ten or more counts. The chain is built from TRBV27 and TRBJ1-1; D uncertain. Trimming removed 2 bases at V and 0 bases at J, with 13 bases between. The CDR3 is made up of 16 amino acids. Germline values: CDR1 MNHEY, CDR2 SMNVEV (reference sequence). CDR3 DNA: TGTGCCAGCAGTTTACAGCCCGGCAGAGTGAACACTGAAGCTTTCTTT. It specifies CASSLQPGRVNTEAFF.

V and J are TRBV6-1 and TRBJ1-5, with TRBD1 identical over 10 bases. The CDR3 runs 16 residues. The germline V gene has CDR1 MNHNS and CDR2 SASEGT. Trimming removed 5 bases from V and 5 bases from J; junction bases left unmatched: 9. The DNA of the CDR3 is TGTGCCAGCAGTCTCCGGGACAGGGGTCCCCATCAGCCCCAGCATTTT. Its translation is CASSLRDRGPHQPQHF.

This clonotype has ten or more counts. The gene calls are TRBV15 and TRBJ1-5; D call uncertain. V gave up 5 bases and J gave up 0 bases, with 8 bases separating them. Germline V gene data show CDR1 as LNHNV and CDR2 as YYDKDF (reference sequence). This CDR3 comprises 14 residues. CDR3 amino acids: CATSPRVSNQPQHF. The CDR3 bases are TGTGCCACCAGCCCACGAGTTAGCAATCAGCCCCAGCATTTT.

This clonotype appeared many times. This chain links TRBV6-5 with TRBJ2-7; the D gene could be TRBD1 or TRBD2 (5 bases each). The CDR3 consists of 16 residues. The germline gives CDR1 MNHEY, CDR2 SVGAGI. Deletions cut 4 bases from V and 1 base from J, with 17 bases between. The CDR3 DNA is TGTGCCAGCAGTTCCGGGACGGCAGTTTCTTCCTACGAGCAGTACTTC. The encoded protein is CASSSGTAVSSYEQYF.

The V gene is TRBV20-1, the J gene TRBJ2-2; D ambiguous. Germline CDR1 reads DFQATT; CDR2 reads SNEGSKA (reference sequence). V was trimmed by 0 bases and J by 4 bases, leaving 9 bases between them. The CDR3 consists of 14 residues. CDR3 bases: TGCAGTGCTAGAGATTCGGGCGGCACCGGGGAGCTGTTTTTT. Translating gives CSARDSGGTGELFF.

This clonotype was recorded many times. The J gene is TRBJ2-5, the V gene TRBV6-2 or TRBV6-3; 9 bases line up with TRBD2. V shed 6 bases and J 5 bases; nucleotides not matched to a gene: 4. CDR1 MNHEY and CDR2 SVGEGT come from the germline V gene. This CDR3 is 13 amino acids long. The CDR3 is CASRRGLAETQYF. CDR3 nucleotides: TGTGCCAGCAGGAGAGGACTAGCGGAGACCCAGTACTTC.

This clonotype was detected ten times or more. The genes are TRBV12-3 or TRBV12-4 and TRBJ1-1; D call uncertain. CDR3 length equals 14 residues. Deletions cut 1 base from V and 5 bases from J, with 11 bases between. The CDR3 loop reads CASSLEGSRTEAFF. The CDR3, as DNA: TGTGCCAGCAGTTTAGAAGGCAGTCGTACTGAAGCTTTCTTT.

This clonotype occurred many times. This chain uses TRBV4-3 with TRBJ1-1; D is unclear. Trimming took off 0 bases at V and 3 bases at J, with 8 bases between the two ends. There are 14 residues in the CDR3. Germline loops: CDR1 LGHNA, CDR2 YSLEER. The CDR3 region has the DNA TGCGCCAGCAGCCAAGATGCCGGGGACACTGAAGCTTTCTTT. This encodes CASSQDAGDTEAFF.

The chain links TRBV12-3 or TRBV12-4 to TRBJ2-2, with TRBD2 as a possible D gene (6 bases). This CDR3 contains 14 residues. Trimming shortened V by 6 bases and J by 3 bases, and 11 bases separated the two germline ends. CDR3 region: CASSGRLDTGELFF. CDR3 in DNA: TGTGCCAGCAGCGGACGACTAGACACCGGGGAGCTGTTTTTT.

The CDR3 region is CASADSGSYEQYF. DNA of the CDR3: TGTGCCAGCGCTGATAGCGGTTCCTACGAGCAGTACTTC. The V call is TRBV28, the J call TRBJ2-7; D possibly corresponds to TRBD2 (6 bases). V gave up 8 bases and J gave up 1 base, with 12 bases separating them. In germline, CDR1 is MDHEN, CDR2 SYDVKM. The CDR3 covers 13 residues.

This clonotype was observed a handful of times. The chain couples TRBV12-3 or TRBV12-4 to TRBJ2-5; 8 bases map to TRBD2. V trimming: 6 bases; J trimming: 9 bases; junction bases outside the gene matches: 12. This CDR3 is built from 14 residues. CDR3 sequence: CASRPGGGHLPQYF. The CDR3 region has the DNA TGTGCCAGCAGGCCAGGCGGGGGGCACCTCCCCCAGTACTTC.

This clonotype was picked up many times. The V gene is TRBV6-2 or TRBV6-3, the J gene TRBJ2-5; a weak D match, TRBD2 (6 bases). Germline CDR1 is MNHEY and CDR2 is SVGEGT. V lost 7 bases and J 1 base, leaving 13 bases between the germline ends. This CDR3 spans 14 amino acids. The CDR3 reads CASNDQGLQETQYF. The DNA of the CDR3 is TGTGCCAGCAACGATCAGGGACTCCAAGAGACCCAGTACTTC.

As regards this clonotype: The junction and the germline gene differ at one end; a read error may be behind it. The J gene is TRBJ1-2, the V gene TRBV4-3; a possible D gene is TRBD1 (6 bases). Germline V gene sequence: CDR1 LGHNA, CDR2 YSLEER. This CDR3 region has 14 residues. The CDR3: CTSSQGQGPYGYTF. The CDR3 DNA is TGCACCAGCAGCCAAGGGCAGGGGCCCTATGGCTACACCTTC.

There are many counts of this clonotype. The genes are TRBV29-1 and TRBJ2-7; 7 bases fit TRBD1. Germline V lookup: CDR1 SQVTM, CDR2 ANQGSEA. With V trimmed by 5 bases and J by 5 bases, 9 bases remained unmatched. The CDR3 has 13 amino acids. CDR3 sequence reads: CSVPQGSSHEQYF. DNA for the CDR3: TGCAGCGTTCCACAGGGGAGTTCCCACGAGCAGTACTTC.

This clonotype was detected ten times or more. The DNA for the CDR3 is TGTGCCAGCAGCCCCGGGACATTAAGATATGGCTACACCTTC. Translating gives CASSPGTLRYGYTF. V usage is TRBV6-5 and J usage is TRBJ1-2, with D possibly being TRBD1 (6 bases). The CDR3 contains 14 residues. V was shortened by 6 bases and J by 5 bases, with 16 bases between the two germline ends. Per germline, CDR1 MNHEY and CDR2 SVGAGI.

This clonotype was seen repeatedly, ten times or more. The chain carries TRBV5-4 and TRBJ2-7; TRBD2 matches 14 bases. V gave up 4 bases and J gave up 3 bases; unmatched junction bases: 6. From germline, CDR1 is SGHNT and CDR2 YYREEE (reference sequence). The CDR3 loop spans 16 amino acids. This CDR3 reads CASSPGLAGVSYEQYF. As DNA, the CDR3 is TGTGCCAGCAGCCCGGGACTAGCGGGGGTAAGCTACGAGCAGTACTTC.

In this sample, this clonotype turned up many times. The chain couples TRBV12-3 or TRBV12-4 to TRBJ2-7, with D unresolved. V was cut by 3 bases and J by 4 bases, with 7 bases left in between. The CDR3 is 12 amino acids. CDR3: CASSFGAYEQYF. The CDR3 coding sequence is TGTGCCAGCAGTTTCGGTGCGTACGAGCAGTACTTC.

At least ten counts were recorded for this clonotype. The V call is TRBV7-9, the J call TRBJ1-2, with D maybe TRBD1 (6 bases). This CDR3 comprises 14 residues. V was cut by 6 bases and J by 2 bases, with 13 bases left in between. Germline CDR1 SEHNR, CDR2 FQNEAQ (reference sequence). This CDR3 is CASSTFDRNYGYTF. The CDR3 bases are TGTGCCAGCAGTACCTTCGACAGGAACTATGGCTACACCTTC.

The DNA for the CDR3 is TGTGCCACCAGTGATACCGTGGGCAGGGGCCGCTCTTTCACCGGGGAGCTGTTTTTT. Protein sequence: CATSDTVGRGRSFTGELFF. V usage is TRBV24-1 and J usage is TRBJ2-2; D is perhaps TRBD1 (6 bases). Looked up from germline, CDR1 is KGHDR and CDR2 is SFDVKD. Trimming took 3 bases from V and 4 from J, leaving 23 bases between them. The CDR3 totals 19 residues.

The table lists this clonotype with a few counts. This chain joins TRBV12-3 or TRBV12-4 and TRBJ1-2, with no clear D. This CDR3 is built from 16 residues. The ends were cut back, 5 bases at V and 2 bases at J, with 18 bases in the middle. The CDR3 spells CASSANPWQTNYGYTF. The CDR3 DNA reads TGTGCCAGCAGTGCCAATCCGTGGCAGACCAACTATGGCTACACCTTC.

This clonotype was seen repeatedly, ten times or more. Here the CDR3 reads CASSDVRGTEAFF. DNA for the CDR3: TGTGCCAGCAGTGATGTCCGGGGGACTGAAGCTTTCTTT. The chain uses TRBV6-1 and TRBJ1-1; D might be TRBD1 (5 bases). The germline gives CDR1 MNHNS, CDR2 SASEGT. Trimming cost V 3 bases and J 5 bases, with 10 bases left between them. This CDR3 has 13 amino acids.

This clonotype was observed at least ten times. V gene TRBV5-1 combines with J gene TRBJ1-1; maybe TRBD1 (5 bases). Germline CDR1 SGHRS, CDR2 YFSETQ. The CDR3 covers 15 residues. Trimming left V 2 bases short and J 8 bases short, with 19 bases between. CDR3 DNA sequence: TGCGCCAGCAGCTTCGACGCAGGGCAGGGCGGAGAAGCTTTCTTT. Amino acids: CASSFDAGQGGEAFF.

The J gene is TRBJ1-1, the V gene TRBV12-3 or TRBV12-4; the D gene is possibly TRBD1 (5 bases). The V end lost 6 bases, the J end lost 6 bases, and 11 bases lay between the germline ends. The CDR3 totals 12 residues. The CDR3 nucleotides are TGTGCCAGCAGCTCCTTGGGGGCTGAAGCTTTCTTT. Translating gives CASSSLGAEAFF.